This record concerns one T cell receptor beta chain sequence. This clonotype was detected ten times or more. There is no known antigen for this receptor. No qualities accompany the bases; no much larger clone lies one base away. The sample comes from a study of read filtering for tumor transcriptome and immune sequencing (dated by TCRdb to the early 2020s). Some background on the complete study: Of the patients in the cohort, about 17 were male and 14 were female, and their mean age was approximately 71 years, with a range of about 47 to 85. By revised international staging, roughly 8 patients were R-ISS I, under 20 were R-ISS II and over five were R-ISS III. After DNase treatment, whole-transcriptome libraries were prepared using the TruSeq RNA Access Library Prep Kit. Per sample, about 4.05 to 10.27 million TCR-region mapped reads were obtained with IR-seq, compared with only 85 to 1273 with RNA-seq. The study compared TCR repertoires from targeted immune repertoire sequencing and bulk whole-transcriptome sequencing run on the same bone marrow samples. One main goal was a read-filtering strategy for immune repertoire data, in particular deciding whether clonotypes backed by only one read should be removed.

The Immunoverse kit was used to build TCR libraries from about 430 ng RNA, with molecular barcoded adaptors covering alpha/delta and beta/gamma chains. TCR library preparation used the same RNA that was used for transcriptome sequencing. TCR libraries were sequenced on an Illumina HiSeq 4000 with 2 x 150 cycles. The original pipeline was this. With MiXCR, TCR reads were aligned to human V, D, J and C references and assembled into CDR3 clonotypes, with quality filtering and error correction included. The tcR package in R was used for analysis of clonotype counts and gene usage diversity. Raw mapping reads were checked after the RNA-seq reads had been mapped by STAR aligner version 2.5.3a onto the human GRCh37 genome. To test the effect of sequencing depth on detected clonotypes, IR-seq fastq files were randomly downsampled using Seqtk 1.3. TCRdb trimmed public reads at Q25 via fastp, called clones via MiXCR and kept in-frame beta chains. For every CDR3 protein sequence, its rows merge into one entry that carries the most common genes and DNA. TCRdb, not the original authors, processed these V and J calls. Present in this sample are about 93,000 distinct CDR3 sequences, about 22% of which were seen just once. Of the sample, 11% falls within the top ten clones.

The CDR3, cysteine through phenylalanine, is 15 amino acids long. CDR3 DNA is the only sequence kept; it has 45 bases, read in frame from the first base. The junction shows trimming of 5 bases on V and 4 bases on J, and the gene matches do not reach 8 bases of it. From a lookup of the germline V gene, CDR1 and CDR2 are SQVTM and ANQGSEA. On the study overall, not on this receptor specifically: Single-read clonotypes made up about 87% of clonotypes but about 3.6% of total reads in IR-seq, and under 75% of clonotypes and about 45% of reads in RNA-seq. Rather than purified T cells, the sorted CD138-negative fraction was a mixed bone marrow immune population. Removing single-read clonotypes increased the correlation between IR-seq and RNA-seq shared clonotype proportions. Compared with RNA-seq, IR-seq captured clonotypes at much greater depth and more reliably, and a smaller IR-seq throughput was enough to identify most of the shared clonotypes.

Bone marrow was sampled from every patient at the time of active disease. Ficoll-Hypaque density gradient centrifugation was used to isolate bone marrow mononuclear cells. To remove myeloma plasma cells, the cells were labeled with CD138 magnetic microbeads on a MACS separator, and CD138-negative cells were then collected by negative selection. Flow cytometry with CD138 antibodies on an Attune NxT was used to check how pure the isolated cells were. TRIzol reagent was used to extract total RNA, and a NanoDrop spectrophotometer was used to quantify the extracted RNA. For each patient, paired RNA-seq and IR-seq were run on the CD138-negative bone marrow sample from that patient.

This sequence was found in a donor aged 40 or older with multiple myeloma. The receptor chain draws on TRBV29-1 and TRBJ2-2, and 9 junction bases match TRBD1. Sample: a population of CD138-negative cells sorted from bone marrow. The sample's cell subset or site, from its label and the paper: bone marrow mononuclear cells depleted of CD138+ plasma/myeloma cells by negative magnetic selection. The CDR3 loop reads CSVRWGQGGTGELFF. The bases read TGCAGCGTTAGGTGGGGACAGGGAGGCACCGGGGAGCTGTTTTTT.